Included here is one TCR beta chain sequence, with context. Its antigen remains unknown. The data were obtained in a study of cytomegalovirus exposure and HLA in healthy donors. Study outcomes and limitations: One variant, a missense change in DCLRE1C, was linked in a later analysis to TCR beta V- and J-gene trimming.

This CDR3 has 14 amino acids. Germline-derived CDR1 and CDR2 are SGHAT and FQNNGV. V lost 5 bases and J lost 4, with 14 bases in between. The PCR contained 60 Vbeta and 13 Jbeta primers. The method was immunoSEQ multiplex PCR; TCRdb's version includes in-frame clones alone and lacks a portion of them. The table records 220,000 or so clones, more than 75% of them present only once. The sequenced sample consisted of PBMCs. The rearrangement joins TRBV11-2 to TRBJ2-5, with D tentatively TRBD2 (6 bases). This clonotype was obtained from a male donor in good health and CMV-seronegative. The CDR3 is CASSPGTVRETQYF. CDR3 bases: TGTGCCAGCAGCCCCGGGACTGTTCGAGAGACCCAGTACTTC.